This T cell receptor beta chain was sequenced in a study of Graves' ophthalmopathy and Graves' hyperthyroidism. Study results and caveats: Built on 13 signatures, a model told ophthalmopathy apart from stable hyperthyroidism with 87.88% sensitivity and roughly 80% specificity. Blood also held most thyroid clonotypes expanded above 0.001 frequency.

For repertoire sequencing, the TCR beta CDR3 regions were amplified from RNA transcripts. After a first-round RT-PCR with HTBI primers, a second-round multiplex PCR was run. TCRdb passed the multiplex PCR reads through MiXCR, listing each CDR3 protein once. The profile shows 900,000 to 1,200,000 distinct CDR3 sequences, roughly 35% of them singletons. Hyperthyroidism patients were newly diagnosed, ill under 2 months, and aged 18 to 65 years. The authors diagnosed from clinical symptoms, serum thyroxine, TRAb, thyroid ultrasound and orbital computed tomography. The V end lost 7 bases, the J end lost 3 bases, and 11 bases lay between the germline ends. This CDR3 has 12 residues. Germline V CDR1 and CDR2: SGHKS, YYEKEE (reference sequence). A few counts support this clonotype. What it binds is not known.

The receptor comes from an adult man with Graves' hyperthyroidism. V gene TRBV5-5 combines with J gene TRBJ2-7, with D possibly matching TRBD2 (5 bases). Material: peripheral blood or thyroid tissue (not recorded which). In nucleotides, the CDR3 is TGTGCCAGCGCCTGGGGAGACTACGAGCAGTACTTC. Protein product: CASAWGDYEQYF. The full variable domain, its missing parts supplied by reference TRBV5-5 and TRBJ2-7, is DAGVTQSPTHLIKTRGQQVTLRCSPISGHKSVSWYQQVLGQGPQFIFQYYEKEERGRGNFPDRFSARQFPNYSSELNVNALLLGDSALYLCASAWGDYEQYFGPGTRLTVT.